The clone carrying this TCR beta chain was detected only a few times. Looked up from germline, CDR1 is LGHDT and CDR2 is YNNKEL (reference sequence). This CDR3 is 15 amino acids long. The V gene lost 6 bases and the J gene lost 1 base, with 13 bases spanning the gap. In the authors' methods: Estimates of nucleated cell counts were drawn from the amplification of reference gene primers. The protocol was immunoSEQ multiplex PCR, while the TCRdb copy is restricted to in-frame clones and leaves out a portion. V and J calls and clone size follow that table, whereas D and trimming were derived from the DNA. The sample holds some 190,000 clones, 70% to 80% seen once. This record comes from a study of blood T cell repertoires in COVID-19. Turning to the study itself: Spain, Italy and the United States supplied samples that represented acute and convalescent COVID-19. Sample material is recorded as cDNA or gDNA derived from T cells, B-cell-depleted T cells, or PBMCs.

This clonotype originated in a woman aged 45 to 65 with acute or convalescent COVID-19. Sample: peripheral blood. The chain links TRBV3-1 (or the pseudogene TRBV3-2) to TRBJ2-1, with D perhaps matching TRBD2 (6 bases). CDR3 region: CASSLGSRSYNEQFF. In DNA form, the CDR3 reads TGTGCCAGCAGTCTCGGGAGTAGGTCCTACAATGAGCAGTTCTTC.